A selection of T cell receptor beta chains follows, all from one sample in a study of breast tumors, draining lymph nodes, adjacent tissues. TCRdb reanalysed the multiplex PCR reads using MiXCR and keeps one entry per CDR3 protein. This table has approximately 90,000 distinct CDR3 sequences, about 27% appearing once. Material: axillary lymph node tissue. All receptors come from a female donor with breast cancer. Some clones in this sample may be carry-over from other donors' samples. Each CDR3 is given with its conserved first and last residue. A D gene is named only where the DNA matches it firmly. Rows give clone size only sometimes, using once, few, many, or a class for an expanded clone.

J gene | V gene | clone size | D gene | CDR3 protein | CDR3 DNA
TRBJ2-5 | TRBV20-1 | many | . | CSARQSPQETQYF | TGCAGTGCTAGACAGTCCCCCCAAGAGACCCAGTACTTC
TRBJ1-5 | TRBV13 | many | . | CASSLEGQPQHF | TGTGCCAGCAGCTTAGAAGGTCAGCCCCAGCATTTT
TRBJ1-4 | TRBV27 | few | . | CASSRTRGNEKLFF | TGTGCCAGCAGCCGGACCCGAGGAAATGAAAAACTGTTTTTT
TRBJ2-7 | TRBV7-2 | many | . | CASSLNSVRYEQYF | TGTGCCAGCAGCTTAAATAGCGTTCGGTACGAGCAGTACTTC
TRBJ2-1 | TRBV5-6 | many | . | CASSLRFRNEQFF | TGTGCCAGCAGCTTAAGGTTCAGGAATGAGCAGTTCTTC
TRBJ2-5 | TRBV7-9 | many | TRBD1 | CASSPRTGVETQYF | TGTGCCAGCAGCCCCAGGACAGGGGTAGAGACCCAGTACTTC
TRBJ1-6 | TRBV5-6 | many | . | CASSSRNYNSPLHF | TGTGCCAGCAGCTCCCGAAACTATAATTCACCCCTCCACTTT
TRBJ2-6 | TRBV9 | many | TRBD1 | CASSVTGGGGANVLTF | TGTGCCAGCAGCGTAACAGGGGGCGGTGGGGCCAACGTCCTGACTTTC
TRBJ1-5 | TRBV4-3 | many | . | CASSPPRAHGQPRHF | TGCGCCAGCAGCCCACCCAGGGCGCACGGTCAGCCCCGGCATTTT
TRBJ2-3 | TRBV25-1 | many | TRBD2 | CASSERLAGALTSTDTQYF | TGTGCCAGCAGTGAAAGGCTAGCGGGAGCCCTAACTAGCACAGATACGCAGTATTTT
TRBJ1-1 | TRBV2 | many | TRBD1 | CASSFDRGDEAFF | TGTGCCAGCAGTTTCGACAGGGGCGATGAAGCTTTCTTT
TRBJ1-1 | TRBV18 | . | . | CASTPPDQGRTEAFF | TGTGCCAGCACACCACCGGACCAGGGGAGGACTGAAGCTTTCTTT
TRBJ2-3 | TRBV20-1 | many | . | CSRSQGVDTQYF | TGCAGCCGTTCCCAGGGCGTTGATACGCAGTATTTT
TRBJ2-5 | TRBV20-1 | once | TRBD2 | CSARDGLAGAVEAQYF | TGCAGTGCTAGAGACGGACTAGCGGGAGCCGTAGAGGCCCAGTACTTC
TRBJ2-5 | TRBV5-4 | . | . | CASSAGTPRVETQYF | TGTGCCAGCAGCGCCGGGACGCCCCGAGTCGAGACCCAGTACTTC
TRBJ1-3 | TRBV12-3/TRBV12-4 | many | . | CASSPGLWSGNTIYF | TGTGCCAGCAGTCCGGGACTTTGGTCTGGAAACACCATATATTTT
TRBJ2-3 | TRBV5-4 | . | . | CASSQLGGGSTQYF | TGTGCCAGCAGCCAACTAGGGGGCGGGAGTACGCAGTATTTT
TRBJ1-2 | TRBV28 | many | . | CASSLLGGQSYGYTF | TGTGCCAGCAGTTTATTAGGGGGGCAGAGCTATGGCTACACCTTC